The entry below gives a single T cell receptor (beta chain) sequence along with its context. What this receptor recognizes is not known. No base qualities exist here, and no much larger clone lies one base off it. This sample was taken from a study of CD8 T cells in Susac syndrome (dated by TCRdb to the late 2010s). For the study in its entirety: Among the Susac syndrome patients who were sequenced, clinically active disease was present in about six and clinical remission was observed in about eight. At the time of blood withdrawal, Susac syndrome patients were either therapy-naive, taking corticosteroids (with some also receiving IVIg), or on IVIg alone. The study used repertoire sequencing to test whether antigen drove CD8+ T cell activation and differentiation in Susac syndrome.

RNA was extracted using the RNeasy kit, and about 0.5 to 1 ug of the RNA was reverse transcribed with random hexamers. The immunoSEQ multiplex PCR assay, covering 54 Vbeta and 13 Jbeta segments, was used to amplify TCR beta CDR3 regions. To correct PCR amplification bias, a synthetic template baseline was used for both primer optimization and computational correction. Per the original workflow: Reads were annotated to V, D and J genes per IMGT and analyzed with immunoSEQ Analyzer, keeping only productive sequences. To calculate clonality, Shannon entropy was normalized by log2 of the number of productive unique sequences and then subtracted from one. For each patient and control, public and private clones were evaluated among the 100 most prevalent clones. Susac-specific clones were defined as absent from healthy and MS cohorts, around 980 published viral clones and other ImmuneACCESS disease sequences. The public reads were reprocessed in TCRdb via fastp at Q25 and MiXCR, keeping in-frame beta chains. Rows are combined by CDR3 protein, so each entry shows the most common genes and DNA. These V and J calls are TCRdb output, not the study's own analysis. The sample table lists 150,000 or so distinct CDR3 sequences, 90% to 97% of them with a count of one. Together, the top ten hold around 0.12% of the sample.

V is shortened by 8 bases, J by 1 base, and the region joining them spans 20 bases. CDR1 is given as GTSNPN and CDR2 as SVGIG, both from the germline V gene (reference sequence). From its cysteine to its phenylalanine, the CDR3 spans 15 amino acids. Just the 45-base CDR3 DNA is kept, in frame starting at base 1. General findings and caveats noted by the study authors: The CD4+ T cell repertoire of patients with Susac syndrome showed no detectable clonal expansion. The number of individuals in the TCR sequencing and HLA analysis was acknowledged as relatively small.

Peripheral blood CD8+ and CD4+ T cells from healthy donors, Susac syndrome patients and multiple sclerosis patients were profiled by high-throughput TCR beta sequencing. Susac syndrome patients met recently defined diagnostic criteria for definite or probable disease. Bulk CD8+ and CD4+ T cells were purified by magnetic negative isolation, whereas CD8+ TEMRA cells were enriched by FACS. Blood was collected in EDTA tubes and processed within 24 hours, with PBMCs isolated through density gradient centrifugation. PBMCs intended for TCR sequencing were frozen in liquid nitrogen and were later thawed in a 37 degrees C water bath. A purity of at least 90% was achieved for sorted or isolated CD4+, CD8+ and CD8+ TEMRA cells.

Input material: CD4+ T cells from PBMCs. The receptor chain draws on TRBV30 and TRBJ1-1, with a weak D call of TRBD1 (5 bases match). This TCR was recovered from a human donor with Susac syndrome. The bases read TGTGCCGGGGGGGTCGGGGGTGTTGGGAACACTGAAGCTTTCTTT. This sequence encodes CAGGVGGVGNTEAFF.